The clone carrying this T cell receptor (beta chain) was observed a single time. The target antigen is unknown. The V end was cut by 2 bases, the J end by 3 bases, with 18 bases between. The CDR3 consists of 17 residues. Germline CDR1 reads MNHEY; CDR2 reads SMNVEV (reference sequence). This sample is drawn from a study of cytomegalovirus exposure and HLA in healthy donors. Notes on the study in general: In a later analysis, HLA-associated beta chains showed higher expansion and lower generation probabilities than comparable chains. Common viral pathogens seemed, in a later analysis, to connect with several of the most significant clusters. TCR beta sequences numbering 15,000 to 20,000 were associated with HLA alleles at 0.05 false discovery rate in a later analysis. The HLA-A and HLA-B alleles of most subjects were reportedly predicted accurately from TCR beta sequences.

Primers: 60 Vbeta forward and 13 Jbeta reverse. Sequenced by immunoSEQ multiplex PCR; TCRdb stores in-frame clones only, minus some. Here the sample spans roughly 130,000 clones, 80% being singletons. This clonotype was obtained from a man aged 25-40 years in good health and CMV-seronegative. The V call is TRBV27, the J call TRBJ2-3; D is possibly TRBD2 (6 bases). Sequenced sample: PBMCs. CDR3 DNA sequence: TGTGCCAGCAGTTTAACCGGGAGCCGTTTGCTGACAGATACGCAGTATTTT. The encoded protein is CASSLTGSRLLTDTQYF.